The 24 T cell receptor beta chains below were found in one sample sequenced in a study of T cells in Graves' hyperthyroidism and ophthalmopathy. RNA transcripts yielded amplified TCR beta CDR3 regions. Researchers ran a first-round RT-PCR on the TCR CDR3 using the HTBI primer set. TCRdb reprocessed the multiplex PCR reads with MiXCR, giving one entry per CDR3 protein. The table records under 450,000 distinct CDR3 sequences, 17% of them present only once. The sequenced sample consisted of blood. These receptors were taken from a woman in her 30s with Graves' hyperthyroidism that later progressed to Graves' ophthalmopathy.

This chain links TRBV27 with TRBJ2-7; weak D call: TRBD2 (5 bases). Germline CDR1 reads MNHEY; CDR2 reads SMNVEV (reference sequence). The V end was cut by 7 bases, the J end by 4 bases, with 14 bases between. This CDR3 has 13 amino acids. DNA of the CDR3: TGTGCCAGCAAGGCAGCGGACCAATACGAGCAGTACTTC. Its protein is CASKAADQYEQYF.

The rearrangement joins TRBV11-1 to TRBJ2-7, with D maybe TRBD2 (6 bases). The CDR3 loop spans 15 amino acids. The ends were cut back, 3 bases at V and 4 bases at J, with 16 bases in the middle. Germline CDR1 and CDR2: SGHAT and FQDESV (reference sequence). The CDR3 sequence is CASSFRPGAGYEQYF. For the CDR3, the DNA is TGTGCCAGCAGCTTTCGTCCTGGGGCGGGATACGAGCAGTACTTC.

This clonotype has only a few counts. This chain links TRBV20-1 with TRBJ1-5, with 7 positions matching TRBD1. This CDR3 region has 15 residues. The germline V gene encodes CDR1 DFQATT and CDR2 SNEGSKA (reference sequence). With 5 bases clipped from V and 2 bases from J, the junction kept 9 bases outside the gene matches. CDR3 in amino acids: CSAPRRQGGNQPQHF. CDR3 sequence (DNA): TGCAGTGCTCCACGAAGACAGGGAGGCAATCAGCCCCAGCATTTT.

There are many counts of this clonotype. The chain couples TRBV2 to TRBJ2-1, with TRBD2 identical over 9 bases. The CDR3 runs to 23 residues. V shed 4 bases and J 0 bases; nucleotides not matched to a gene: 25. The germline V gene has CDR1 SNHLY and CDR2 FYNNEI. CDR3 in amino acids: CASSVPTVASGAPGGRSYNEQFF. CDR3 bases: TGTGCCAGCAGTGTCCCCACTGTCGCTAGCGGGGCCCCCGGGGGTCGCTCCTACAATGAGCAGTTCTTC.

The sample holds many counts of this clonotype. CDR3 nucleotide sequence: TGTGCCAGCAGCTTAGGAACGGGAGGGCGTAATGAGCAGTTCTTC. Translated: CASSLGTGGRNEQFF. The gene calls are TRBV11-3 and TRBJ2-1; TRBD2 aligns across 8 bases. This CDR3 is built from 15 residues. Losses at the gene ends were 1 base for V and 7 bases for J; bases not matched to a gene: 6. Per germline, CDR1 SGHNT and CDR2 YENEEA.

In this sample, this clonotype turned up many times. The V and J genes are TRBV27 and TRBJ2-7; TRBD2 aligns across 9 bases. Germline V gene sequence: CDR1 MNHEY, CDR2 SMNVEV (reference sequence). The CDR3 contains 16 residues. V lost 2 bases to trimming and J lost 3 bases; unmatched junction nucleotides: 8. This CDR3 reads CASSLAGLAWDYEQYF. The CDR3 nucleotides are TGTGCCAGCAGTTTAGCGGGACTAGCCTGGGACTACGAGCAGTACTTC.

Only a few counts were recorded for this clonotype. The chain has TRBV19 and TRBJ2-3; either TRBD1 or TRBD2 may fit D (5 bases each). Between the trimmed V and J ends, which lost 1 base and 3 bases, there was a span of 14 bases. The CDR3 spans 16 residues. CDR1 is LNHDA and CDR2 is SQIVND in the germline V gene (reference sequence). DNA of the CDR3: TGTGCCAGTAGTATAGGCAGGGAGTTCTGGACAGATACGCAGTATTTT. The encoded protein is CASSIGREFWTDTQYF. Full variable domain (outside the CDR3, taken from reference TRBV19 and TRBJ2-3): DGGITQSPKYLFRKEGQNVTLSCEQNLNHDAMYWYRQDPGQGLRLIYYSQIVNDFQKGDIAEGYSVSREKKESFPLTVTSAQKNPTAFYLCASSIGREFWTDTQYFGPGTRLTVL.

V gene TRBV5-8 combines with J gene TRBJ2-1; 9 bases are a match to TRBD2. The CDR3 has 12 residues. Looked up from germline, CDR1 is SGHTS and CDR2 is YDEGEE. The junction had 5 bases not matched to a gene; V was cut back by 9 bases and J by 7 bases. The CDR3 region is CATSGMWNEQFF. DNA for the CDR3: TGTGCCACTAGCGGGATGTGGAATGAGCAGTTCTTC.

This clonotype was counted between two and nine times. The chain has TRBV4-1 and TRBJ2-7; 7 bases agree with TRBD2. CDR3 length: 16 residues. The germline CDR1 and CDR2 sequences are MGHRA and YSYEKL. With V trimmed by 0 bases and J by 3 bases, 8 bases remained unmatched. This CDR3 is CASSQEITSDYYEQYF. The DNA for the CDR3 is TGCGCCAGCAGCCAAGAGATCACTAGCGACTACTACGAGCAGTACTTC.

With regard to this clonotype: This could be a read error, since a much larger clone is one nucleotide away. The gene calls are TRBV20-1 and TRBJ2-3, with D perhaps TRBD2 (6 bases). The V end was cut by 5 bases, the J end by 6 bases, with 18 bases between. Germline values: CDR1 DFQATT, CDR2 SNEGSKA (reference sequence). The CDR3 extends over 14 amino acids. The CDR3 nucleotides read TGCAGTGCTTACGCGGGACTCTCCGGGGATACGCAGTATTTT. Amino acids: CSAYAGLSGDTQYF.

The rearrangement uses TRBV11-2 and TRBJ2-5; TRBD1 or TRBD2 may be the D gene (6 bases each). The CDR3 covers 17 residues. V was clipped by 3 bases and J by 5 bases, with 22 bases between them. Germline lookup yields CDR1 SGHAT and CDR2 FQNNGV. The CDR3 nucleotides are TGTGCCAGCAGCTTTTTCCCCGGCCAAGGGGGGCAGGAGACCCAGTACTTC. Amino acid sequence: CASSFFPGQGGQETQYF.

This clonotype was seen repeatedly, ten times or more. V and J are TRBV7-6 and TRBJ2-3; 10 bases match TRBD2. V dropped 1 base and J dropped 1; count of bases not matched to a gene: 5. CDR1 and CDR2 from the germline V gene are SGHVS and FNYEAQ. CDR3 length: 17 amino acids. The CDR3 nucleotides are TGTGCCAGCAGCTTAGGTTTCGGGACTAGCGGCACAGATACGCAGTATTTT. It yields the protein CASSLGFGTSGTDTQYF.

This clonotype was picked up many times. The rearrangement uses TRBV19 and TRBJ1-2; D is possibly TRBD1 (5 bases). The CDR3 has 15 residues. Germline V gene data show CDR1 as LNHDA and CDR2 as SQIVND (reference sequence). Trimming shortened V by 3 bases and J by 2 bases, and 13 bases separated the two germline ends. The CDR3 nucleotides are TGTGCCAGTAGTATCCGTCCGACAGCGAACTATGGCTACACCTTC. It specifies CASSIRPTANYGYTF.

This chain links TRBV9 with TRBJ1-3; D possibly corresponds to TRBD1 (5 bases). V gave up 3 bases and J gave up 0 bases, with 13 bases separating them. CDR1 is SGDLS and CDR2 is YYNGEE in the germline V gene. The CDR3 has 16 residues. DNA of the CDR3: TGTGCCAGCAGCGAATGGGACGGGACCTCTGGAAACACCATATATTTT. Translation: CASSEWDGTSGNTIYF.

The rearrangement joins TRBV11-2 to TRBJ2-2; no definite D call. The CDR3 is 16 amino acids. Germline assignment: CDR1 SGHAT and CDR2 FQNNGV. The V end lost 4 bases, the J end lost 2 bases, and 14 bases lay between the germline ends. CDR3 residues: CASSSRTVGNTGELFF. The CDR3 coding sequence is TGTGCCAGCAGCTCGAGAACCGTCGGCAACACCGGGGAGCTGTTTTTT.

This clonotype has a count of ten or more. The chain couples TRBV6-6 to TRBJ2-2, with D hard to call. Germline V gene lookup returns CDR1 MNHNY and CDR2 SVGAGI (reference sequence). Trimming removed 2 bases from V and 0 bases from J, with 10 bases in between. The CDR3 is made up of 16 amino acids. The CDR3 DNA sequence: TGTGCCAGCAGTTACCTTCGGATATCGAACACCGGGGAGCTGTTTTTT. Its translation is CASSYLRISNTGELFF.

A few counts support this clonotype. The gene calls are TRBV4-1 and TRBJ1-1; TRBD1 matches 8 bases. The ends lost 0 bases at V and 5 bases at J; junction bases unmatched: 2. The CDR3 extends over 14 amino acids. Germline V lookup: CDR1 MGHRA, CDR2 YSYEKL. The CDR3 sequence is CASSQEDRETEAFF. Here the CDR3 DNA reads TGCGCCAGCAGCCAAGAGGACAGGGAGACTGAAGCTTTCTTT.

This clonotype has at least ten counts. The chain joins TRBV28 to TRBJ1-5; perhaps TRBD1 as D (5 bases). The V end lost 7 bases, the J end lost 9 bases, and 22 bases lay between the germline ends. Germline CDR1 and CDR2: MDHEN and SYDVKM. The CDR3 is made up of 15 amino acids. CDR3 residues: CASIHAGQNERPQHF. As DNA, the CDR3 is TGTGCCAGCATCCACGCCGGACAAAACGAACGGCCCCAGCATTTT. Looking up the rest from reference TRBV28 and TRBJ1-5 gives the full variable domain: DVKVTQSSRYLVKRTGEKVFLECVQDMDHENMFWYRQDPGLGLRLIYFSYDVKMKEKGDIPEGYSVSREKKERFSLILESASTNQTSMYLCASIHAGQNERPQHFGDGTRLSIL.

The V call is TRBV25-1, the J call TRBJ2-1, with no clear D. Between the trimmed V and J ends, which lost 6 bases and 9 bases, there was a span of 9 bases. CDR3 length: 11 amino acids. Germline CDR1 reads MGHDK; CDR2 reads SYGVNS. CDR3 region: CASRRRAEQFF. CDR3 coding DNA: TGTGCCAGCAGGCGCCGGGCTGAGCAGTTCTTC.

This clonotype was seen at least ten times. This chain uses TRBV18 with TRBJ2-5; D gene unclear. The CDR3 sequence is 18 residues long. With 3 bases removed from V and 5 bases from J, the gap between germline ends came to 25 bases. Per the germline V gene, CDR1 is KGHSH and CDR2 is LQKENI. The CDR3 region is CASSPPQLLAGEFETQYF. In DNA form, the CDR3 reads TGTGCCAGCTCACCGCCACAACTTTTAGCTGGGGAATTTGAGACCCAGTACTTC.

This clonotype appeared many times. V gene TRBV5-1 combines with J gene TRBJ1-3; a possible D gene is TRBD1 (5 bases). Trimming took off 3 bases at V and 0 bases at J, with 10 bases between the two ends. The germline gives CDR1 SGHRS, CDR2 YFSETQ. This CDR3 region has 15 residues. CDR3 bases: TGCGCCAGCAGCTCGACCGGACACTCTGGAAACACCATATATTTT. The encoded protein is CASSSTGHSGNTIYF.

Many counts were recorded for this clonotype. V and J are TRBV6-1 and TRBJ2-2; TRBD2 might be the D (6 bases). CDR3 length equals 13 residues. Germline lookup yields CDR1 MNHNS and CDR2 SASEGT. The V end was cut by 8 bases, the J end by 8 bases, with 15 bases between. The CDR3 here is CASVMGGAGELFF. The CDR3 bases are TGTGCCAGCGTTATGGGAGGAGCTGGGGAGCTGTTTTTT.

This clonotype was picked up a small number of times. The CDR3 reads CSARGRGDYGYTF. The CDR3 DNA is TGCAGTGCTAGAGGAAGGGGAGACTATGGCTACACCTTC. The chain carries TRBV20-1 and TRBJ1-2; TRBD1 might be the D (5 bases). Per germline, CDR1 DFQATT and CDR2 SNEGSKA (reference sequence). The CDR3 extends over 13 amino acids. V was pared by 1 base and J by 3 bases, with 9 bases between.

In this sample, this clonotype turned up a few times. This sequence may be a read error, since a much larger clone differs from it by one base. The CDR3 end shows no conserved phenylalanine or tryptophan, and so a read error is likely. The rearrangement uses TRBV11-2 and TRBJ1-1; 7 nucleotides agree with TRBD1. CDR3 length: 13 amino acids. After removal of 6 bases from V and 5 bases from J, the junction contained 6 bases not matched to a gene. Per the germline V gene, CDR1 is SGHAT and CDR2 is FQNNGV. CDR3 bases: TGTGCCAGCAGTCCTCCAGGGGGGACTGAAGCTTTCCTT. It encodes CASSPPGGTEAFL.